What follows are 4 T cell receptor beta chains derived from one specimen sequenced in a study of T cell changes during pregnancy in multiple sclerosis. Clones were read by immunoSEQ multiplex PCR, and TCRdb kept only the in-frame ones, dropping some. Of tens of thousands of clones listed, 90% to 95% are singletons. Sample: CD4+ T cells from peripheral blood mononuclear cells, taken after pregnancy. Receptors were obtained from a female donor in good health, enrolled as a control in a pregnancy study.

V usage is TRBV6-5 and J usage is TRBJ1-4, with D perhaps TRBD1 (6 bases). The germline V and J ends were trimmed by 2 bases and 7 bases, with 14 bases remaining between them. Germline CDR1 reads MNHEY; CDR2 reads SVGAGI. The CDR3 runs 15 residues. CDR3 amino acids: CASSYGGRVGEKLFF. The CDR3 DNA is TGTGCCAGCAGTTACGGGGGCAGGGTGGGTGAAAAACTGTTTTTT.

The chain couples TRBV6-1 to TRBJ1-5; maybe TRBD1 (5 bases). Trimming left V 6 bases short and J 6 bases short, with 12 bases between. The germline V gene has CDR1 MNHNS and CDR2 SASEGT. This CDR3 spans 13 amino acids. CDR3 in amino acids: CASRGGRTQPQHF. DNA for the CDR3: TGTGCCAGCAGGGGGGGAAGAACTCAGCCCCAGCATTTT.

The chain uses TRBV30 and TRBJ2-3, with 11 bases lining up with TRBD2. Trimming cost V 3 bases and J 2 bases; bases outside gene matches: 7. CDR1 is GTSNPN and CDR2 is SVGIG in the germline V gene (reference sequence). The CDR3 is 16 residues long. The CDR3 DNA reads TGTGCCTGGAGGCAAGGGACTAGCGGAGTCACAGATACGCAGTATTTT. Translated: CAWRQGTSGVTDTQYF.

This chain connects TRBV7-9 to TRBJ2-7, with D perhaps matching TRBD2 (7 bases). Germline assignment: CDR1 SEHNR and CDR2 FQNEAQ (reference sequence). This CDR3 is built from 15 residues. V shed 3 bases and J shed 3 bases, with 15 bases lying between them. The CDR3 DNA reads TGTGCCAGCAGCTTGGCGGGGGCAACTCGCTACGAGCAGTACTTC. This translates into CASSLAGATRYEQYF.